Presented here are 25 T cell receptor beta chains from one specimen sequenced in a study of T-cell reconstitution after alpha-beta-depleted transplantation in children. Unique molecular identifiers were used in preparing the TCRbeta library. MiXCR, applied by TCRdb to the PCR reads, yields one record per CDR3 protein. The table records some 310,000 distinct CDR3 sequences, around 20% of them present only once. Sequencing used PBMCs, mostly from graft donor cells, obtained 180 days after TCRalphabeta/CD19-depleted stem cell transplant. These receptors were collected from a male patient younger than 18 who had a stem cell transplant for acute lymphoblastic leukemia, so the T cells may come from the graft donor.

A remark on this clonotype: An end of the junction does not agree with germline; a read error may underlie this. This rearrangement joins TRBV12-3 or TRBV12-4 to TRBJ2-1, with TRBD2 as a possible D gene (5 bases). This CDR3 comprises 15 residues. CDR3 amino acids: CDSSLDSRLANEQFF. In DNA, the CDR3 is TGTGACAGCAGTCTGGACTCGAGGCTTGCCAATGAGCAGTTCTTC.

This sequence joins TRBV7-3 and TRBJ1-1; D unresolved. CDR3 length: 13 residues. V was trimmed by 0 bases and J by 7 bases, leaving 9 bases between them. Germline V gene data show CDR1 as SGHTA and CDR2 as FQGTGA. The CDR3 DNA follows: TGTGCCAGCAGCTTAACGACATGGGTTGAAGCTTTCTTT. Translation gives CASSLTTWVEAFF.

The CDR3, as DNA: TGTGCCAGCTCACCATTAGGGGACAGCTACACTGAAGCTTTCTTT. This encodes CASSPLGDSYTEAFF. J is TRBJ1-1 and V is TRBV18; 7 positions agree with TRBD1. Trimming took 2 bases from V and 3 from J; bases not matched to a gene: 6. Germline CDR1 and CDR2: KGHSH and LQKENI. The length of the CDR3 is 15 residues.

This rearrangement joins TRBV6-1 to TRBJ2-1, with TRBD1 as a possible D gene (6 bases). V was cut by 7 bases and J by 0 bases, with 10 bases left in between. The CDR3 has 14 amino acids. The germline V gene encodes CDR1 MNHNS and CDR2 SASEGT. The chain's CDR3 is CASKGDNSYNEQFF. The CDR3 bases are TGTGCCAGCAAGGGGGACAACTCCTACAATGAGCAGTTCTTC.

V usage is TRBV29-1 and J usage is TRBJ2-7; 10 bases match TRBD1. The CDR3 covers 14 residues. Per the germline V gene, CDR1 is SQVTM and CDR2 is ANQGSEA. Germline trimming cut 4 bases from V and 6 bases from J; bases unmatched to any gene: 9. The CDR3 sequence: CSVVGQGNLAEQYF. The CDR3 DNA reads as TGCAGCGTTGTGGGACAGGGGAATCTGGCCGAGCAGTACTTC.

Worth noting for this clonotype: One junction end disagrees with the germline gene, perhaps due to a read error. The chain is built from TRBV14 and TRBJ1-2, with no clear D. The CDR3 is made up of 16 amino acids. From germline, CDR1 is SGHDN and CDR2 FVKESK. The CDR3 spells CASSPLGGPPKYGYTF. The CDR3 region has the DNA TGTGCCAGCAGCCCCCTAGGCGGGCCACCTAAGTATGGCTACACCTTC.

V and J are TRBV29-1 and TRBJ1-2; D may be TRBD1 (6 bases). Trimming pared 4 bases from V and 7 bases from J, leaving 10 bases between. Germline-derived CDR1 and CDR2 are SQVTM and ANQGSEA. The CDR3 totals 11 residues. CDR3 nucleotides: TGCAGCGTTGCACAGGGTGGTGGCTACACCTTC. The encoded protein is CSVAQGGGYTF. The full variable domain, its missing parts supplied by reference TRBV29-1 and TRBJ1-2, is SAVISQKPSRDICQRGTSLTIQCQVDSQVTMMFWYRQQPGQSLTLIATANQGSEATYESGFVIDKFPISRPNLTFSTLTVSNMSPEDSSIYLCSVAQGGGYTFGSGTRLTVV.

The chain carries TRBV5-1 and TRBJ1-5; possibly TRBD1 for D (5 bases). The CDR3 spans 15 residues. V dropped 0 bases and J dropped 5 bases, with 12 bases sitting between them. The germline gives CDR1 SGHRS, CDR2 YFSETQ. CDR3 region: CASSLVAGLDQPQHF. CDR3 DNA sequence: TGCGCCAGCAGCTTGGTGGCAGGGCTCGATCAGCCCCAGCATTTT.

This clonotype was seen a handful of times. The chain has TRBV5-1 and TRBJ2-1; the match to TRBD1 covers 8 bases. Looked up from germline, CDR1 is SGHRS and CDR2 is YFSETQ. J lost 10 bases, V lost 4 bases, and 10 bases had no gene match. The CDR3 length is 14 residues. The CDR3 sequence is CASSDRGPFGEQFF. CDR3 in DNA: TGCGCCAGCAGCGACAGGGGCCCGTTCGGGGAGCAGTTCTTC. The whole variable domain, remainder taken from reference TRBV5-1 and TRBJ2-1, is KAGVTQTPRYLIKTRGQQVTLSCSPISGHRSVSWYQQTPGQGLQFLFEYFSETQRNKGNFPGRFSGRQFSNSRSEMNVSTLELGDSALYLCASSDRGPFGEQFFGPGTRLTVL.

The chain has TRBV20-1 and TRBJ2-7; 7 nucleotides line up with TRBD1. V shed 6 bases, J shed 1 base, and the junction held 3 bases outside the gene matches. The CDR3 spans 12 residues. Germline V gene lookup returns CDR1 DFQATT and CDR2 SNEGSKA (reference sequence). This CDR3 reads CSAGTASYEQYF. The CDR3 coding sequence is TGCAGTGCCGGGACAGCGTCCTACGAGCAGTACTTC.

The V call is TRBV9, the J call TRBJ2-1, with D tentatively TRBD1 or TRBD2 (5 bases each). Trimming stripped 0 bases from V and 6 bases from J, with 16 bases between. This CDR3 is built from 16 residues. From germline, CDR1 is SGDLS and CDR2 YYNGEE. The CDR3 nucleotides read TGTGCCAGCAGCGTAGTTGAAGAACCGGGGCGCAATGAGCAGTTCTTC. It specifies CASSVVEEPGRNEQFF.

The chain carries TRBV5-1 and TRBJ1-3; the match to TRBD1 covers 7 bases. The CDR3 loop spans 16 amino acids. CDR1 and CDR2 from the germline V gene are SGHRS and YFSETQ. The ends lost 5 bases at V and 4 bases at J; junction bases unmatched: 12. CDR3 sequence: CASRPTGKLLGNTIYF. As DNA, the CDR3 is TGCGCCAGCAGACCGACAGGGAAGTTGTTGGGAAACACCATATATTTT.

J is TRBJ2-5 and V is TRBV20-1; D unclear. Germline V gene lookup returns CDR1 DFQATT and CDR2 SNEGSKA (reference sequence). The V end lost 0 bases, the J end lost 5 bases, and 7 bases lay between the germline ends. The CDR3 sequence is 12 residues long. The DNA of the CDR3 is TGCAGTGCTAGAGATTTGGGGGAGACCCAGTACTTC. This encodes CSARDLGETQYF.

The sample holds a few counts of this clonotype. The genes are TRBV9 and TRBJ2-1; a possible D gene is TRBD2 (6 bases). CDR3 length equals 15 residues. V lost 8 bases, J lost 7 bases, and 22 bases lay in between. Germline CDR1 reads SGDLS; CDR2 reads YYNGEE. The chain's CDR3 is CASTSGTPNPNEQFF. The CDR3 DNA follows: TGTGCCAGTACATCCGGGACTCCTAACCCGAATGAGCAGTTCTTC. Combining the CDR3 with reference TRBV9 and TRBJ2-1 gives the whole variable domain DSGVTQTPKHLITATGQRVTLRCSPRSGDLSVYWYQQSLDQGLQFLIQYYNGEERAKGNILERFSAQQFPDLHSELNLSSLELGDSALYFCASTSGTPNPNEQFFGPGTRLTVL.

This clonotype was seen a few times. The chain uses TRBV2 and TRBJ2-5, with a possible D match to TRBD1 (6 bases). The CDR3 is 15 amino acids. The V end was cut by 8 bases, the J end by 6 bases, with 22 bases between. Germline V gene lookup returns CDR1 SNHLY and CDR2 FYNNEI. DNA for the CDR3: TGTGCCAGCGGGGTCACCAGGGGTATACTTAAGACCCAGTACTTC. Amino acids: CASGVTRGILKTQYF.

This clonotype was seen a handful of times. The chain combines TRBV20-1 with TRBJ2-3; 8 bases are a match to TRBD2. V shed 5 bases, J shed 3 bases, and the junction held 10 bases outside the gene matches. Looked up from germline, CDR1 is DFQATT and CDR2 is SNEGSKA (reference sequence). CDR3 length: 15 residues. As DNA, the CDR3 is TGCAGTGCTTGGCGTTACGGGAGGGCGACAGATACGCAGTATTTT. Its translation: CSAWRYGRATDTQYF.

This clonotype was observed a handful of times. This rearrangement joins TRBV20-1 to TRBJ2-7; tentatively, D is TRBD1 (5 bases). With 6 bases removed from V and 5 bases from J, the gap between germline ends came to 23 bases. This CDR3 has 15 amino acids. From germline, CDR1 is DFQATT and CDR2 SNEGSKA (reference sequence). CDR3 protein: CSAPPGPVARNEQYF. CDR3 in DNA: TGCAGTGCGCCACCAGGGCCTGTAGCTCGGAACGAGCAGTACTTC.

The table lists this clonotype with a few counts. CDR3 protein: CASQTLAGSPYEQYF. The DNA for the CDR3 is TGTGCCAGCCAGACCCTAGCGGGTTCCCCCTACGAGCAGTACTTC. V gene TRBV18 combines with J gene TRBJ2-7; 8 bases map to TRBD2. The CDR3 covers 15 residues. The germline V gene has CDR1 KGHSH and CDR2 LQKENI. The V gene end was trimmed by 8 bases and the J gene end by 2 bases; junction bases not matched to a gene: 11. Looking up the rest from reference TRBV18 and TRBJ2-7 gives the full variable domain: NAGVMQNPRHLVRRRGQEARLRCSPMKGHSHVYWYRQLPEEGLKFMVYLQKENIIDESGMPKERFSAEFPKEGPSILRIQQVVRGDSAAYFCASQTLAGSPYEQYFGPGTRLTVT.

This chain uses TRBV7-6 with TRBJ1-1; D gene ambiguous. The length of the CDR3 is 14 residues. Germline V gives CDR1 SGHVS, CDR2 FNYEAQ. V was clipped by 5 bases and J by 1 base, with 11 bases between them. CDR3 sequence reads: CASSLGRQNTEAFF. CDR3 in DNA: TGTGCCAGCAGCCTCGGACGGCAGAACACTGAAGCTTTCTTT.

About this clonotype: A clone one base away is much larger, so this may be a read error. In DNA form, the CDR3 reads TGCGCCAGCAGCTTGGCTCGTTTCCCTTTAGCGGGAGGGAATAGGAATGAGCTGTTCTTC. Its protein is CASSLARFPLAGGNRNELFF. The chain links TRBV5-1 to TRBJ2-1; TRBD2 aligns across 11 bases. CDR1 and CDR2 (germline): SGHRS, YFSETQ. This CDR3 contains 20 residues.

The V and J genes are TRBV20-1 and TRBJ1-2; unclear D gene. The CDR3 loop spans 17 amino acids. CDR1 is DFQATT, CDR2 SNEGSKA, per germline (reference sequence). Trimming removed 2 bases from V and 0 bases from J, with 19 bases in between. The CDR3 DNA follows: TGCAGTGCTAGACACGTTCGCAGTGATGGGGCTAACTATGGCTACACCTTC. It codes for CSARHVRSDGANYGYTF.

This clonotype has just a few counts. V and J are TRBV3-1 and TRBJ2-3; no definite D call. The CDR3 has 13 amino acids. Germline V gives CDR1 LGHDT, CDR2 YNNKEL (reference sequence). Deletions cut 0 bases from V and 5 bases from J, with 6 bases between. The CDR3 here is CASSQERIDTQYF. Written as DNA, the CDR3 is TGTGCCAGCAGCCAAGAACGGATAGATACGCAGTATTTT.

This chain connects TRBV4-1 to TRBJ2-1; 8 bases are a match to TRBD2. The CDR3 length is 14 residues. The germline V gene has CDR1 MGHRA and CDR2 YSYEKL. The V and J ends lost 1 base and 7 bases, in that order; junction bases with no gene match: 3. In nucleotides, the CDR3 is TGCGCCAGCAGCCAAGTTGGGACTAGAAATGAGCAGTTCTTC. This sequence encodes CASSQVGTRNEQFF.

The rearrangement joins TRBV11-2 to TRBJ2-3; 10 bases fit TRBD2. J gave up 10 bases and V 4 bases, and 14 bases lay outside the gene matches. CDR1 is SGHAT, CDR2 FQNNGV, per germline. This CDR3 spans 16 amino acids. CDR3 sequence: CASSSIKREGPSPQYF. The CDR3 DNA reads TGTGCCAGCAGCTCCATCAAGCGGGAGGGCCCTTCCCCGCAGTATTTT.

In its sample, this clonotype was seen a few times. The chain recombines TRBV20-1 with TRBJ2-1; 11 nucleotides match TRBD2. CDR3 length: 16 amino acids. Germline V gene sequence: CDR1 DFQATT, CDR2 SNEGSKA (reference sequence). The V segment lost 7 bases and the J segment 0 bases; nucleotides outside the gene matches: 8. The CDR3 is CSVATSGKFSYNEQFF. The CDR3 nucleotides read TGCAGTGTGGCGACTAGCGGGAAATTCTCCTACAATGAGCAGTTCTTC.